The clone carrying this T cell receptor (beta chain) has at least ten counts. Preparation of the TCRbeta library used unique molecular identifiers. TCRdb ran MiXCR on the PCR reads and lists one entry per CDR3 protein. The sample lists some 590,000 distinct CDR3 sequences; about 10% were seen once. V dropped 5 bases and J dropped 1 base, with 17 bases sitting between them. The CDR3 extends over 16 amino acids. This record belongs to a study of T-cell reconstitution after alpha-beta-depleted transplantation in children. This chain joins TRBV12-3 or TRBV12-4 and TRBJ1-1; D might be TRBD1 (5 bases). Sequences were derived from PBMCs from the stem cell graft donor, sampled from the stem cell graft. This TCR was recovered from a human donor who donated a stem cell graft to a child with acute myeloid leukemia. The CDR3 bases are TGTGCCAGCAGTAACCGGGGCGGACGGGGGAACACTGAAGCTTTCTTT. Translation gives CASSNRGGRGNTEAFF.